Reported below is one T cell receptor beta chain. This clonotype turned up a few times. It has no known antigen specificity. Nothing much larger sits one base from this clone, and base qualities are not available. This entry belongs to a study of T cells in Graves' hyperthyroidism and ophthalmopathy (dated by TCRdb to between 2018 and 2020). About the full investigation: Peripheral blood samples were taken at the time of initial diagnosis, prior to any treatment. The study also compared thyroid tissue and blood T-cell repertoires from more than 5 Graves' hyperthyroidism patients. To identify TCR V-J signatures that set the groups apart, the researchers used a discovery cohort of 100 patients, made up of about 44 with Graves' ophthalmopathy and some 55 with stable Graves' hyperthyroidism. An independent validation cohort of 18 to 20 hyperthyroidism patients and over 15 patients who later progressed to ophthalmopathy tested prospective prediction of ophthalmopathy. The approximately 90 discovery patients were randomly split 7:3 into training and test sets. The paper reports TCR Vbeta CDR3 sequencing of some 140 peripheral blood samples: approximately 41 ophthalmopathy, roughly 80 hyperthyroidism and roughly 17 progressor patients. Once sampling was done, hyperthyroidism patients were given methimazole at a starting dose of 30 mg daily, whereas ophthalmopathy patients were given high-dose intravenous methylprednisolone.

The TCR beta CDR3 regions were amplified from the RNA transcripts. The TCR CDR3 was subjected to a first round of RT-PCR using the HTBI primer set and the Qiagen OneStep RT-PCR kit. The libraries were constructed in a second round of multiplex PCR and then size-selected and purified. Libraries were sequenced paired-end with 100 bp reads on an Illumina HiSeq2000. In the original analysis: SOAPnuke was used to process the raw data, removing reads that contained adapters or uncalled bases, had a mean Phred below 15, or lacked an exact match to the constant primer or identifier. High-quality paired reads were merged with COPE v1.2.5, and unique nucleotide sequences were defined as clonotypes. Clonotypes were aligned to IMGT TRBV, TRBD and TRBJ reference segments using MiTCR v1.1. The analysis included only V-J combinations with a frequency above 0.0001, which together covered 99.2% of the repertoires. A TCS score was defined as the ratio between F50 (clonal expansion) and ExV (chaos), using BLOSUM62-based TCRdist between CDR3 peptides within each V-J. Welch's t-statistics and random forest reduced around 520 V-J features to 10 to 15, which were used in a naive Bayes classifier (R e1071). Thyroid-blood repertoire similarity was quantified with the Morisita-Horn index. TCRdb reworked the public reads: Q25 trimming with fastp, MiXCR clone assembly, productive beta chains retained. When rows share a CDR3 protein, they turn into one entry using the most common DNA and genes. The V and J calls were determined by TCRdb, not by the authors. The sample table shows just under 750,000 distinct CDR3 sequences, and just over 35% are seen once. The ten largest make up roughly 30% of the sample.

The research as a whole found: A model built on a 13 V-J signature distinguished ophthalmopathy from stable hyperthyroidism, reaching roughly 88% sensitivity and 81.08% specificity in cross-validation and 80%/75% in testing. Blood samples also contained most of the expanded thyroid clonotypes (frequency above 0.001), which suggests that blood repertoires may reflect thyroid immune responses. Sample size was not statistically predetermined, and blinding of investigators to group allocation was not performed. In validation, the model predicted progression to ophthalmopathy a median of around 6.5 months before onset, with roughly 70% sensitivity and 72.22% specificity.

Stable Graves' hyperthyroidism was defined as the absence of progression to ophthalmopathy over 18 months of follow-up. Hyperthyroidism patients were newly diagnosed, had a disease duration of under 2 months, and were aged 18 to 65 years. Any patient with an uncontrolled infection, another autoimmune disease, pregnancy or lactation was excluded. Diagnoses were based on clinical symptoms, serum thyroxine and TRAb, thyroid ultrasound and orbital computed tomography. Ficoll-Paque density gradient centrifugation was used to isolate PBMCs from about 10 ml of fresh peripheral blood. Total RNA was extracted using Trizol reagent, and RNA quality was assessed on an Agilent 2100 Bioanalyzer. The TCR comes from a woman aged 35 to 49 with Graves' hyperthyroidism. Sample: blood.

CDR3 region: CASRVGVAEAFF. The bases are TGTGCCAGTCGGGTGGGAGTTGCTGAAGCTTTCTTT. In this chain, TRBV19 is recombined with TRBJ1-1; the D gene cannot be resolved reliably. The V and J ends are trimmed by 8 bases and 6 bases, leaving 13 bases between them. Sequences LNHDA (CDR1) and SQIVND (CDR2) are obtained from the germline V gene (reference sequence). The CDR3, cysteine through phenylalanine, is 12 amino acids long. The retained sequence is limited to the CDR3, 36 bases, with the frame set at the first base.